One and the same sample provided the 7 T cell receptor beta chains below, sequenced in a study of T-cell reconstitution after alpha-beta-depleted transplantation in children. Library preparation (for TCRbeta) was performed with unique molecular identifiers. Via MiXCR, TCRdb re-called the PCR reads, giving one row per CDR3 protein. The sample includes about 420,000 distinct CDR3 sequences, under 20% of them seen just once. The specimen was PBMCs, mostly from graft donor cells, collected 360 days after TCRalphabeta/CD19-depleted stem cell transplant. The receptors here all came from a boy younger than two who had a stem cell transplant for Wiskott-Aldrich syndrome, so the T cells may come from the graft donor.

The chain uses TRBV29-1 and TRBJ2-7, with 10 positions matching TRBD2. The CDR3 sequence is 14 residues long. V was clipped by 4 bases and J by 6 bases; unmatched bases: 9. CDR1 SQVTM and CDR2 ANQGSEA come from the germline V gene. In DNA form, the CDR3 reads TGCAGCGTTGCGGGTCTTCTAGCGGGAGCCGAGCAGTACTTC. Protein sequence: CSVAGLLAGAEQYF.

The sample holds a few counts of this clonotype. V and J are TRBV12-3 or TRBV12-4 and TRBJ2-1; 8 bases agree with TRBD2. V lost 5 bases and J lost 4; bases outside the gene matches: 16. This CDR3 spans 18 amino acids. CDR3 DNA sequence: TGTGCCAGCAGTCCTGGGACTAGGGGGTGGGGGGTATACAATGAGCAGTTCTTC. This encodes CASSPGTRGWGVYNEQFF.

This clonotype came up a few times. The chain uses TRBV9 and TRBJ2-3, with TRBD1 matching over 10 bases. With V trimmed by 2 bases and J by 1 base, 7 bases remained unmatched. The germline V gene encodes CDR1 SGDLS and CDR2 YYNGEE. The CDR3 loop spans 17 amino acids. CDR3 residues: CASSVGQGMVGTDTQYF. CDR3 nucleotides: TGTGCCAGCAGCGTGGGACAGGGGATGGTGGGCACAGATACGCAGTATTTT.

V is TRBV3-1 and J is TRBJ2-7, with D tentatively TRBD1 or TRBD2 (5 bases each). There are 15 residues in the CDR3. The V gene's germline CDR1 is LGHDT and CDR2 YNNKEL (reference sequence). Trimming removed 8 bases at V and 1 base at J, with 18 bases between. The CDR3 region is CASLGRFEGSYEQYF. CDR3 nucleotides: TGTGCCAGCTTGGGACGGTTCGAGGGTTCCTACGAGCAGTACTTC.

This chain joins TRBV5-1 and TRBJ2-1; 7 positions agree with TRBD1. Germline trimming cut 4 bases from V and 7 bases from J; bases unmatched to any gene: 8. The CDR3 runs to 14 residues. Germline CDR1 is SGHRS and CDR2 is YFSETQ. The CDR3 loop is CASSPRTGPNEQFF. The CDR3 bases are TGCGCCAGCAGCCCTCGGACAGGTCCAAATGAGCAGTTCTTC.

This chain links TRBV7-9 with TRBJ2-2; D is possibly TRBD2 (5 bases). The V end was cut by 7 bases, the J end by 0 bases, with 12 bases between. Germline loops: CDR1 SEHNR, CDR2 FQNEAQ (reference sequence). The length of the CDR3 is 15 residues. The CDR3 DNA reads as TGTGCCAGCATGGGAGACGGGACGAACACCGGGGAGCTGTTTTTT. Amino acid sequence: CASMGDGTNTGELFF.

V gene TRBV6-2 or TRBV6-3 combines with J gene TRBJ2-1, with 11 bases that match TRBD1. The ends lost 2 bases at V and 2 bases at J; junction bases unmatched: 5. The CDR3 sequence is 17 residues long. Germline-derived CDR1 and CDR2 are MNHEY and SVGEGT. Here the CDR3 DNA reads TGTGCCAGCAGTTACCTCTGGGGACAGGGGGCCTACAATGAGCAGTTCTTC. Translating gives CASSYLWGQGAYNEQFF.